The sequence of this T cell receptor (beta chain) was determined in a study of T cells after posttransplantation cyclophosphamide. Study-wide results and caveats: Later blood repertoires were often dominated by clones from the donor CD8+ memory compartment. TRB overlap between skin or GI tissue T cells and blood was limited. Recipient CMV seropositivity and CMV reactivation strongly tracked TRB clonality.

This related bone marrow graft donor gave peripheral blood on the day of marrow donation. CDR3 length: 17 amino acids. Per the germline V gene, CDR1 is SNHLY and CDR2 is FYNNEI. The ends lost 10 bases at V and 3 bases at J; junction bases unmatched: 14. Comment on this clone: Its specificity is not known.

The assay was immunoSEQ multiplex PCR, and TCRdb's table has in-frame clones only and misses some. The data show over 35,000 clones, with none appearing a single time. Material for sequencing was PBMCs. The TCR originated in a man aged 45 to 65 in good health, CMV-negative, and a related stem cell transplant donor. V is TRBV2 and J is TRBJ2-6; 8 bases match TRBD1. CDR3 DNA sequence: TGTGCCACCGACAACCGAGGGACAGGCTTTGGGGCCAACGTCCTGACTTTC. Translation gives CATDNRGTGFGANVLTF. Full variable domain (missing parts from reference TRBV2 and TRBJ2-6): EPEVTQTPSHQVTQMGQEVILRCVPISNHLYFYWYRQILGQKVEFLVSFYNNEISEKSEIFDDQFSVERPDGSNFTLKIRSTKLEDSAMYFCATDNRGTGFGANVLTFGAGSRLTVL.